What follows are 28 T cell receptor beta chains derived from one specimen sequenced in a study of radiation and T cells in renal cell carcinoma. The time point here: blood 4 weeks post-SBRT, at nephrectomy. The treatment is: 15 Gy SBRT to primary tumor, nephrectomy 4 weeks later. TCRdb keeps only in-frame clones here, not all; method: immunoSEQ multiplex PCR. Seen here are 60,000 to 95,000 clones, roughly 85% observed once, and the top ten hold about 2.5%. The sequencing here drew on blood, taken from a patient whose treatment included radiotherapy and nephrectomy. The origin of the receptors is a woman aged 60 to 75 with renal cell carcinoma.

The chain uses TRBV5-1 and TRBJ2-1; 10 bases align to TRBD2. This CDR3 spans 16 amino acids. Germline trimming cut 4 bases from V and 5 bases from J; bases unmatched to any gene: 9. Germline values: CDR1 SGHRS, CDR2 YFSETQ. CDR3 coding DNA: TGCGCCAGCAGCCCACGGACTAGCGGAGATAACAATGAGCAGTTCTTC. It codes for CASSPRTSGDNNEQFF.

The rearrangement links TRBV7-6 to TRBJ2-3, with D uncertain. CDR3 size: 17 residues. Germline V gives CDR1 SGHVS, CDR2 FNYEAQ. Trimming removed 3 bases at V and 3 bases at J, with 19 bases between. In DNA form, the CDR3 reads TGTGCCAGCAGCTTGGATTTTGGTGAACCTTATACAGATACGCAGTATTTT. Translating it yields CASSLDFGEPYTDTQYF.

The chain has TRBV6-5 and TRBJ1-2, with 8 bases matching TRBD1. The CDR3 consists of 14 residues. The germline V gene encodes CDR1 MNHEY and CDR2 SVGAGI. V lost 7 bases to trimming and J lost 7 bases; unmatched junction nucleotides: 11. DNA for the CDR3: TGTGCCAGCAACCGGAACCAGGGGGCAGGTGGCTACACCTTC. Translating it yields CASNRNQGAGGYTF.

The chain uses TRBV30 and TRBJ1-2; tentative D call: TRBD1 (5 bases). The CDR3 covers 15 residues. Trimming shortened V by 2 bases and J by 4 bases, and 17 bases separated the two germline ends. Germline V gene data show CDR1 as GTSNPN and CDR2 as SVGIG (reference sequence). CDR3 region: CAWSTPRGVVYGYTF. For the CDR3, the DNA is TGTGCCTGGAGTACCCCCCGGGGGGTCGTCTATGGCTACACCTTC. Looking up the rest from reference TRBV30 and TRBJ1-2 gives the full variable domain: SQTIHQWPATLVQPVGSPLSLECTVEGTSNPNLYWYRQAAGRGLQLLFYSVGIGQISSEVPQNLSASRPQDRQFILSSKKLLLSDSGFYLCAWSTPRGVVYGYTFGSGTRLTVV.

The chain couples TRBV15 to TRBJ2-7; D call uncertain. V shed 1 base and J shed 4 bases, with 8 bases lying between them. The germline V gene encodes CDR1 LNHNV and CDR2 YYDKDF (reference sequence). The CDR3 has 13 residues. CDR3 nucleotides: TGTGCCACCAGCAGAGGCGCGGAGTACGAGCAGTACTTC. Translated, it gives CATSRGAEYEQYF. The entire variable domain, with the rest obtained from reference TRBV15 and TRBJ2-7, is as follows: DAMVIQNPRYQVTQFGKPVTLSCSQTLNHNVMYWYQQKSSQAPKLLFHYYDKDFNNEADTPDNFQSRRPNTSFCFLDIRSPGLGDTAMYLCATSRGAEYEQYFGPGTRLTVT.

By proportion, this clone is medium-sized. V usage is TRBV19 and J usage is TRBJ1-2; D unresolved. CDR1 and CDR2 from the germline V gene are LNHDA and SQIVND (reference sequence). The CDR3 covers 12 residues. Trimming left V 3 bases short and J 5 bases short, with 7 bases between. The CDR3 here is CASSISPYGYTF. The CDR3 DNA sequence: TGTGCCAGTAGTATCTCTCCTTATGGCTACACCTTC.

This sequence joins TRBV5-6 and TRBJ2-3, with a tentative D call TRBD2 (6 bases). Germline V gene lookup returns CDR1 SGHDT and CDR2 YYEEEE. CDR3 size: 16 residues. Trimming took off 6 bases at V and 2 bases at J, with 19 bases between the two ends. This chain's CDR3 is CASTPPGTSYTDTQYF. In nucleotides, the CDR3 is TGTGCCAGCACTCCCCCGGGGACTTCTTACACAGATACGCAGTATTTT.

The rearrangement joins TRBV2 to TRBJ2-7, with D maybe TRBD2 (5 bases). V was shortened by 8 bases and J by 3 bases, with 14 bases between the two germline ends. The CDR3 sequence is 13 residues long. CDR1 is SNHLY, CDR2 FYNNEI, per germline. CDR3 sequence (DNA): TGTGCCAGCTCCGGTGAAGAGGGCTACGAGCAGTACTTC. It translates to CASSGEEGYEQYF.

This clone has a single count. V and J are TRBV19 and TRBJ2-7; TRBD1 aligns across 8 bases. There are 14 residues in the CDR3. Germline V gene data show CDR1 as LNHDA and CDR2 as SQIVND (reference sequence). V lost 5 bases and J lost 2; bases outside the gene matches: 5. CDR3 sequence (DNA): TGTGCCAGTAGTCCCGGGACAGGCGCCTACGAGCAGTACTTC. Residues: CASSPGTGAYEQYF.

V and J are TRBV19 and TRBJ1-5; the D is unclear. Germline CDR1 is LNHDA and CDR2 is SQIVND (reference sequence). This CDR3 has 13 amino acids. V was pared by 1 base and J by 7 bases, with 8 bases between. The CDR3 here is CASSIAGGQPQHF. The DNA for the CDR3 is TGTGCCAGTAGTATAGCTGGAGGCCAGCCCCAGCATTTT.

J is TRBJ1-4 and V is TRBV5-1; D perhaps matches TRBD1 (6 bases). V was trimmed by 4 bases and J by 6 bases, leaving 16 bases between them. Germline CDR1 and CDR2: SGHRS and YFSETQ. This CDR3 spans 15 amino acids. In DNA form, the CDR3 reads TGCGCCAGCAGCGCCTACGCAGGGGTGGATGAAAAACTGTTTTTT. It encodes CASSAYAGVDEKLFF. Full variable domain (remainder filled in from reference TRBV5-1 and TRBJ1-4): KAGVTQTPRYLIKTRGQQVTLSCSPISGHRSVSWYQQTPGQGLQFLFEYFSETQRNKGNFPGRFSGRQFSNSRSEMNVSTLELGDSALYLCASSAYAGVDEKLFFGSGTQLSVL.

This chain joins TRBV10-1 and TRBJ2-5; 9 bases match TRBD2. CDR1 WNHNN and CDR2 SYGVQD come from the germline V gene (reference sequence). The length of the CDR3 is 14 residues. V lost 11 bases, J lost 5 bases, and 12 bases stayed unmatched. Here the CDR3 DNA reads TGCGCCGGTCCAGTAGCGGGAGAGGGGGAGACCCAGTACTTC. Translation gives CAGPVAGEGETQYF.

This clone was seen more than once but under ten times. The genes are TRBV7-9 and TRBJ1-1, with D perhaps matching TRBD1 (5 bases). From germline, CDR1 is SEHNR and CDR2 FQNEAQ (reference sequence). The V end lost 5 bases, the J end lost 2 bases, and 12 bases lay between the germline ends. This CDR3 has 14 amino acids. CDR3 bases: TGTGCCAGCAGCCCCGGGACTGATAACACTGAAGCTTTCTTT. It translates to CASSPGTDNTEAFF.

The chain uses TRBV14 and TRBJ2-2; the match to TRBD1 covers 7 bases. V dropped 4 bases and J dropped 1; count of bases not matched to a gene: 6. Germline CDR1 and CDR2: SGHDN and FVKESK. This CDR3 comprises 16 residues. The CDR3 is CASSPRTGLNTGELFF. The CDR3 bases are TGTGCCAGCAGCCCTCGGACAGGTTTGAACACCGGGGAGCTGTTTTTT.

The gene calls are TRBV29-1 and TRBJ2-7; 10 nucleotides line up with TRBD1. V lost 3 bases to trimming and J lost 0 bases; unmatched junction nucleotides: 8. The germline CDR1 and CDR2 sequences are SQVTM and ANQGSEA. There are 16 residues in the CDR3. CDR3 DNA sequence: TGCAGCGTTGAGGGGACAAGGACAGGGGGCTCCTACGAGCAGTACTTC. It specifies CSVEGTRTGGSYEQYF.

This chain uses TRBV7-6 with TRBJ2-2; no reliable D call. V was shortened by 5 bases and J by 6 bases, with 7 bases between the two germline ends. The germline V gene has CDR1 SGHVS and CDR2 FNYEAQ. The CDR3 sequence is 12 residues long. CDR3 protein: CASSPFPGELFF. In DNA, the CDR3 is TGTGCCAGCAGCCCCTTCCCCGGGGAGCTGTTTTTT.

V is TRBV5-4 and J is TRBJ2-1, with D possibly TRBD1 on 6 matching bases. The CDR3 covers 14 residues. Trimming stripped 1 base from V and 9 bases from J, with 14 bases between. Germline CDR1 reads SGHNT; CDR2 reads YYREEE (reference sequence). The CDR3 DNA reads TGTGCCAGCAGCTTGAGTAACAGGGTGGGTGAGCAGTTCTTC. It encodes CASSLSNRVGEQFF.

This sequence joins TRBV28 and TRBJ1-1, with D hard to call. CDR3 length: 12 amino acids. Germline V gene data show CDR1 as MDHEN and CDR2 as SYDVKM. With 11 bases removed from V and 4 bases from J, the gap between germline ends came to 14 bases. CDR3 sequence (DNA): TGTGCCTCCCTGGGGTTTCTCACTGAAGCTTTCTTT. It yields the protein CASLGFLTEAFF. The full variable domain, rest sourced from reference TRBV28 and TRBJ1-1, is DVKVTQSSRYLVKRTGEKVFLECVQDMDHENMFWYRQDPGLGLRLIYFSYDVKMKEKGDIPEGYSVSREKKERFSLILESASTNQTSMYLCASLGFLTEAFFGQGTRLTVV.

The chain uses TRBV9 and TRBJ1-2; 10 bases agree with TRBD1. Germline loops: CDR1 SGDLS, CDR2 YYNGEE. The ends lost 3 bases at V and 2 bases at J; junction bases unmatched: 1. This CDR3 is 14 amino acids long. This chain's CDR3 is CASSAGQGNYGYTF. The CDR3 DNA reads TGTGCCAGCAGCGCGGGACAGGGGAACTATGGCTACACCTTC.

V and J are TRBV7-9 and TRBJ2-3; TRBD2 matches at 7 bases. V dropped 1 base and J dropped 6; count of bases not matched to a gene: 4. CDR3 length: 14 amino acids. Germline CDR1 reads SEHNR; CDR2 reads FQNEAQ (reference sequence). CDR3 protein: CASSLGVGGDTQYF. The CDR3 DNA reads as TGTGCCAGCAGCTTAGGGGTCGGGGGGGATACGCAGTATTTT.

This sequence joins TRBV19 and TRBJ1-6; the D gene is possibly TRBD1 (6 bases). The V end was cut by 6 bases, the J end by 2 bases, with 14 bases between. The CDR3 totals 16 residues. Germline V lookup: CDR1 LNHDA, CDR2 SQIVND (reference sequence). The DNA for the CDR3 is TGTGCCAGTAGCCCCCGAGGGGGTGCCTATAATTCACCCCTCCACTTT. Translated: CASSPRGGAYNSPLHF.

This clone has only a few counts. The V and J genes are TRBV19 and TRBJ1-2, with 10 bases aligning to TRBD1. The CDR3 length is 14 residues. Germline V gene lookup returns CDR1 LNHDA and CDR2 SQIVND (reference sequence). Trimming removed 7 bases from V and 4 bases from J; junction bases left unmatched: 6. The CDR3 DNA sequence: TGTGCCAGTACTCCGGGACAGGGGCGCTATGGCTACACCTTC. This sequence encodes CASTPGQGRYGYTF. The full variable domain, completed using reference TRBV19 and TRBJ1-2, is DGGITQSPKYLFRKEGQNVTLSCEQNLNHDAMYWYRQDPGQGLRLIYYSQIVNDFQKGDIAEGYSVSREKKESFPLTVTSAQKNPTAFYLCASTPGQGRYGYTFGSGTRLTVV.

The genes are TRBV18 and TRBJ2-5; D may match TRBD1 or TRBD2 (5 bases each). The CDR3 contains 15 residues. The germline gives CDR1 KGHSH, CDR2 LQKENI. Trimming stripped 0 bases from V and 5 bases from J, with 13 bases between. Here the CDR3 DNA reads TGTGCCAGCTCACCACCGACTTCGGGGACGGAGACCCAGTACTTC. The encoded protein is CASSPPTSGTETQYF.

This clone was counted only a few times. V and J are TRBV6-5 and TRBJ2-7; D call uncertain. Germline assignment: CDR1 MNHEY and CDR2 SVGAGI. V dropped 0 bases and J dropped 3 bases, with 9 bases sitting between them. The CDR3 contains 14 residues. The CDR3 reads CASSYSPQVYEQYF. For the CDR3, the DNA is TGTGCCAGCAGTTACTCGCCCCAGGTCTACGAGCAGTACTTC.

The CDR3 bases are TGTGCCAGCAGCTTAGTAGGTGCCGCCGGGGCCAACGTCCTGACTTTC. Its protein product is CASSLVGAAGANVLTF. The chain joins TRBV7-9 to TRBJ2-6; D call uncertain. This CDR3 is built from 16 residues. CDR1 is SEHNR, CDR2 FQNEAQ, per germline (reference sequence). V lost 1 base and J 4 bases, leaving 11 bases between the germline ends.

The rearrangement uses TRBV5-4 and TRBJ1-2; TRBD1 is a possible D gene (6 bases). Trimming removed 4 bases at V and 5 bases at J, with 12 bases between. Per the germline V gene, CDR1 is SGHNT and CDR2 is YYREEE (reference sequence). CDR3 size: 13 residues. CDR3 sequence reads: CASSRPGEYGYTF. CDR3 DNA sequence: TGTGCCAGCAGCCGCCCAGGGGAATATGGCTACACCTTC.

The rearrangement links TRBV5-4 to TRBJ2-7; D is possibly TRBD1 (6 bases). Trimming took off 4 bases at V and 2 bases at J, with 13 bases between the two ends. The CDR3 is made up of 14 amino acids. The V gene's germline CDR1 is SGHNT and CDR2 YYREEE (reference sequence). CDR3 sequence reads: CASSAGTIPYEQYF. The CDR3 DNA reads TGTGCCAGCAGCGCCGGGACAATTCCCTACGAGCAGTACTTC.

The rearrangement joins TRBV6-5 to TRBJ1-2, with TRBD1 identical over 10 bases. The length of the CDR3 is 15 residues. Trimming cost V 7 bases and J 5 bases; bases outside gene matches: 10. In germline, CDR1 is MNHEY, CDR2 SVGAGI. CDR3 residues: CASIGRTGGIYGYTF. Here the CDR3 DNA reads TGTGCCAGCATCGGACGGACAGGGGGTATATATGGCTACACCTTC.